The clone carrying this T cell receptor (beta chain) was counted at least ten times. Trimming stripped 5 bases from V and 6 bases from J, with 16 bases between. The CDR3 is 14 amino acids. Arm-PCR of CDR3 regions and iRepertoire HTBI primers were used to build TCR beta libraries. TCRdb redid the calling of the multiplex PCR reads with MiXCR, one entry per CDR3 protein. Of a few hundred thousand distinct CDR3 sequences listed, approximately 10% are singletons. Time point of the sample: newly diagnosed GD, antithyroid drugs for less than 3 months. Extracted RNA from PBMCs served as the source of the TCR library. This record belongs to a study of regulatory T cells in long-lasting Graves disease. Study background: The study enrolled newly diagnosed Graves' patients on antithyroid drugs under 3 months.

The sample was also reused in another study, on T cells in Graves' hyperthyroidism and ophthalmopathy.

This sequence originates from a woman in her late teens or twenties with Graves disease. J is TRBJ1-2 and V is TRBV12-3 or TRBV12-4, with D unclear. The specimen comprised peripheral blood mononuclear cells (PBMCs), sampled at new diagnosis, from a patient treated with antithyroid drugs. DNA for the CDR3: TGTGCCAGCAGTACCCCCGGTGGGTTTAATGGCTACACCTTC. It encodes CASSTPGGFNGYTF.